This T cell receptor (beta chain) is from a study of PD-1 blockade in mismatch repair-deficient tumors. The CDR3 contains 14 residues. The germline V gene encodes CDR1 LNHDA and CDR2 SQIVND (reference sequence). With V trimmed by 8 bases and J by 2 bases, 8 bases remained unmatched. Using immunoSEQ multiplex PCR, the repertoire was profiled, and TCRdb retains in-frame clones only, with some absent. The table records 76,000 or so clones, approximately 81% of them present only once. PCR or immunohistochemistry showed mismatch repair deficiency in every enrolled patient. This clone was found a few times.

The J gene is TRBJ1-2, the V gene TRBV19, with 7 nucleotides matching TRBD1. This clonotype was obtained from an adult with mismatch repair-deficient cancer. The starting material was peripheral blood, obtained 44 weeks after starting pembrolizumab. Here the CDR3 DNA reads TGTGCCAGTCGAGAGACAGGGAAGAACTATGGCTACACCTTC. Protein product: CASRETGKNYGYTF.